The TCR beta chain under discussion was sequenced for a study of blood T cell repertoires in COVID-19. Study overall: Material from acute and convalescent COVID-19 was sourced from the United States, Italy and Spain. The cDNA or gDNA used as material had been derived from T cells, B-cell-depleted T cells, or PBMCs.

In the original processing: How many nucleated cells were present was estimated from reference gene primer amplification. Using immunoSEQ multiplex PCR, the repertoire was profiled, and TCRdb retains in-frame clones only, with some absent. V, J and clone size were drawn from that table, and D and trimming were deduced from the DNA. This sample has about 400,000 clones, with roughly 90% found just once. V shed 4 bases and J shed 3 bases, with 12 bases lying between them. This CDR3 is built from 14 residues. Looked up from germline, CDR1 is GTSNPN and CDR2 is SVGIG (reference sequence). Which cohort a participant joined came from the clinical history participants gave.

The chain combines TRBV30 with TRBJ1-4; possibly TRBD1 for D (5 bases). Input material: PBMCs or T cells enriched from blood (not recorded which). This sequence was found in a woman between 35 and 50 years old with acute COVID-19. The DNA of the CDR3 is TGTGCCTGGAATTTAGGGGAGGCTAATGAAAAACTGTTTTTT. This translates into CAWNLGEANEKLFF.